This T cell receptor beta chain was profiled in a study of blood T cell repertoires in COVID-19. Study-wide background: Specimens from acute and convalescent COVID-19 originated in the United States, Italy and Spain. Sources were T cells, B-cell-depleted T cells, or PBMCs; the material itself was cDNA or gDNA.

Data came from immunoSEQ multiplex PCR; TCRdb stores just in-frame clones and leaves some out. The table includes 40,000 to 55,000 clones, 85% to 90% detected once. Trimming removed 4 bases at V and 0 bases at J, with 7 bases between. Germline V gives CDR1 MGHDK, CDR2 SYGVNS. The CDR3 has 14 amino acids. V is TRBV25-1 and J is TRBJ1-3; D gene ambiguous. The sample was peripheral blood. This clonotype was obtained from a human donor in a cohort sampled during active COVID-19. CDR3 sequence: CASSGTGSGNTIYF. The CDR3 nucleotides are TGTGCCAGCAGTGGAACGGGCTCTGGAAACACCATATATTTT.